This T cell receptor beta chain originates from a study of blood T cell repertoires in COVID-19. The wider study: Acute-phase and convalescent COVID-19 samples originated in the United States, Italy and Spain. T cells, B-cell-depleted T cells, or PBMCs supplied cDNA or gDNA.

The CDR3 runs to 15 residues. Germline trimming cut 5 bases from V and 5 bases from J; bases unmatched to any gene: 9. The germline V gene has CDR1 SGHRS and CDR2 YFSETQ. Authors' analysis steps: The assay estimated nucleated cells by amplifying reference gene primers. Using immunoSEQ multiplex PCR, the repertoire was profiled, and TCRdb retains in-frame clones only, with some absent. From that table come the V and J calls and clone size; the DNA was used to work out D and trimming. The repertoire holds hundreds of thousands of clones, with around 87% as singletons. V gene TRBV5-1 combines with J gene TRBJ2-2; 7 nucleotides line up with TRBD1. The TCR comes from a woman in her sixties or seventies with COVID-19, enrolled during active disease. The specimen sequenced was peripheral blood. The CDR3 here is CASRLGTEITGELFF. The CDR3 bases are TGCGCCAGCAGATTAGGGACAGAAATAACCGGGGAGCTGTTTTTT.